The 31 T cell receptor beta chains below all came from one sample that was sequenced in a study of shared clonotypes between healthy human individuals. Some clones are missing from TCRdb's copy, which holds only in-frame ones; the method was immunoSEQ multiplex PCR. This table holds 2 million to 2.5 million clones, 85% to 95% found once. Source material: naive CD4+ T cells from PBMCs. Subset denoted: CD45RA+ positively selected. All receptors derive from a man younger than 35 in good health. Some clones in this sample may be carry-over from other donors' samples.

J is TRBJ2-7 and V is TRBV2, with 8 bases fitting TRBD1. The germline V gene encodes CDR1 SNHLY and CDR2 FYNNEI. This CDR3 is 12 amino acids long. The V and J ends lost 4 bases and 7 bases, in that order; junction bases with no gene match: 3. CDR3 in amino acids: CASSGQGWEQYF. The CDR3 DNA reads TGTGCCAGCAGTGGACAGGGGTGGGAGCAGTACTTC.

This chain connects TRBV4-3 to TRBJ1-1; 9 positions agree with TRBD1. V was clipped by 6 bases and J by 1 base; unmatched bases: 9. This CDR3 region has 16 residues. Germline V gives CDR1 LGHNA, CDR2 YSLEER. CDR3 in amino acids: CASSRDREGRNTEAFF. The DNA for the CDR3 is TGCGCCAGCAGTCGGGACAGGGAGGGGCGGAACACTGAAGCTTTCTTT.

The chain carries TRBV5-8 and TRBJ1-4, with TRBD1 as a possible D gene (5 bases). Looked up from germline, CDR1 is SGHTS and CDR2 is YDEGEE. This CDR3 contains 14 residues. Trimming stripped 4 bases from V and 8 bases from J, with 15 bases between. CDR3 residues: CASSQLRGREKLFF. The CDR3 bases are TGTGCCAGCAGCCAACTAAGGGGCAGGGAAAAACTGTTTTTT.

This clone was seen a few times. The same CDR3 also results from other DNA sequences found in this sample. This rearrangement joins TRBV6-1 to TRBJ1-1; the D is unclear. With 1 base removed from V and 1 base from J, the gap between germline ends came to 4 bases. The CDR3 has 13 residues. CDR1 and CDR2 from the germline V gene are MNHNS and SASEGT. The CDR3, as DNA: TGTGCCAGCAGTGAAGGGCGGAACACTGAAGCTTTCTTT. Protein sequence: CASSEGRNTEAFF.

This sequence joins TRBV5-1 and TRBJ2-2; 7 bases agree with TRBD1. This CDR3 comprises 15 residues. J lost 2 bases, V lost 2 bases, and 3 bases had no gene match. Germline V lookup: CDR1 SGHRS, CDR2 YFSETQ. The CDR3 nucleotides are TGCGCCAGCAGCTTACAGGGGATTAACACCGGGGAGCTGTTTTTT. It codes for CASSLQGINTGELFF.

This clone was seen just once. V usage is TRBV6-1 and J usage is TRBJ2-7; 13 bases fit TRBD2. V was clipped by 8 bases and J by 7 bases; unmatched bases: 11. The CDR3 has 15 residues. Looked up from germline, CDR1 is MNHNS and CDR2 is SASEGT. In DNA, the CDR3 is TGTGCCAGCGCCGCGCTACTAGCGGGAGGGAAGGAGCAGTACTTC. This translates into CASAALLAGGKEQYF.

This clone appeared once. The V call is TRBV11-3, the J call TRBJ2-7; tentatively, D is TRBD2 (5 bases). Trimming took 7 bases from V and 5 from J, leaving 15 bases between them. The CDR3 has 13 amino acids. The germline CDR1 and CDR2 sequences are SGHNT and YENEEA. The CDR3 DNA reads TGTGCCAGCAAGTCGGGAAACGACCACGAGCAGTACTTC. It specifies CASKSGNDHEQYF.

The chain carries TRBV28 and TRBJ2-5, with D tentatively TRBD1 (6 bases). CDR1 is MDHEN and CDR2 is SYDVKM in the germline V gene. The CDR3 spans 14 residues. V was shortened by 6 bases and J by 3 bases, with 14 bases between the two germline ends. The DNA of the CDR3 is TGTGCCAGCAGCTCGATGGACAGAAAAGAGACCCAGTACTTC. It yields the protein CASSSMDRKETQYF.

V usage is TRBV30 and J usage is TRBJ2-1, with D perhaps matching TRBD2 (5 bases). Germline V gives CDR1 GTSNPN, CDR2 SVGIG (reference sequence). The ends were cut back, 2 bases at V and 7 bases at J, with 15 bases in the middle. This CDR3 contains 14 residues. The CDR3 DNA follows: TGTGCCTGGAGTTCCGGACTCCAGAGGAATGAGCAGTTCTTC. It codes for CAWSSGLQRNEQFF. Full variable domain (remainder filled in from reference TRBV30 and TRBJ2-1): SQTIHQWPATLVQPVGSPLSLECTVEGTSNPNLYWYRQAAGRGLQLLFYSVGIGQISSEVPQNLSASRPQDRQFILSSKKLLLSDSGFYLCAWSSGLQRNEQFFGPGTRLTVL.

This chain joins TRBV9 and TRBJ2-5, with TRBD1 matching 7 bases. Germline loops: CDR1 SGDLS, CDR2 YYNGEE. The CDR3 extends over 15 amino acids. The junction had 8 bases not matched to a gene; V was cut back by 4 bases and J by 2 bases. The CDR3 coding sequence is TGTGCCAGCAGCACTCAACGGGACAGACAAGAGACCCAGTACTTC. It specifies CASSTQRDRQETQYF.

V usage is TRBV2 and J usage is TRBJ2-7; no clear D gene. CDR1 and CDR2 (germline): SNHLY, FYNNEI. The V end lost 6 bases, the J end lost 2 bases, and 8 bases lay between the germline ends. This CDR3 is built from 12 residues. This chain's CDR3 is CASSSETYEQYF. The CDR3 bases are TGTGCCAGCAGCTCCGAAACCTACGAGCAGTACTTC.

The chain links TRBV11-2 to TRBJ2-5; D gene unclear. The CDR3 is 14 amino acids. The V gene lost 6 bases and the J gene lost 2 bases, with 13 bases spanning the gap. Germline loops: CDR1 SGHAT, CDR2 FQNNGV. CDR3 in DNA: TGTGCCAGCAGACTCGGATTATTTCAAGAGACCCAGTACTTC. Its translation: CASRLGLFQETQYF.

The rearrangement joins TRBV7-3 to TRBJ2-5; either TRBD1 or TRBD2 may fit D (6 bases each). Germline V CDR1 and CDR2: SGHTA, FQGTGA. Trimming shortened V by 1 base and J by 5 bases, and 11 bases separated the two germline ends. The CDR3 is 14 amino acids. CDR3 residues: CASSLNGGRETQYF. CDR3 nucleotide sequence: TGTGCCAGCAGCTTAAATGGGGGGCGGGAGACCCAGTACTTC.

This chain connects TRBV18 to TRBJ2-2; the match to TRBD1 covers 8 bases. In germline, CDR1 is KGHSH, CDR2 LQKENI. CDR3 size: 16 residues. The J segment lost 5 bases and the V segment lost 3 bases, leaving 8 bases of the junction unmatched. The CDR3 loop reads CASSPIGQGGTGELFF. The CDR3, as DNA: TGTGCCAGCTCACCTATAGGACAGGGCGGAACCGGGGAGCTGTTTTTT.

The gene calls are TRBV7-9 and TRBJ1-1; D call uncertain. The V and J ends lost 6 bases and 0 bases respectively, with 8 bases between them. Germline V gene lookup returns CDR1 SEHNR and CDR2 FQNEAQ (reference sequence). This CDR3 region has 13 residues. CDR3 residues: CASRDTVNTEAFF. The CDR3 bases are TGTGCCAGCAGGGATACAGTGAACACTGAAGCTTTCTTT.

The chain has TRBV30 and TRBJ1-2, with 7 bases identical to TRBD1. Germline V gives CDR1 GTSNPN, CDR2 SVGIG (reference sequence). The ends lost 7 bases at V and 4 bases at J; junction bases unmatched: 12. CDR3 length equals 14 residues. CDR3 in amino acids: CASPPSGTAYGYTF. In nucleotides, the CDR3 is TGTGCCTCCCCCCCGTCCGGGACAGCCTATGGCTACACCTTC. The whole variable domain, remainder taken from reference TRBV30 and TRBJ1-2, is SQTIHQWPATLVQPVGSPLSLECTVEGTSNPNLYWYRQAAGRGLQLLFYSVGIGQISSEVPQNLSASRPQDRQFILSSKKLLLSDSGFYLCASPPSGTAYGYTFGSGTRLTVV.

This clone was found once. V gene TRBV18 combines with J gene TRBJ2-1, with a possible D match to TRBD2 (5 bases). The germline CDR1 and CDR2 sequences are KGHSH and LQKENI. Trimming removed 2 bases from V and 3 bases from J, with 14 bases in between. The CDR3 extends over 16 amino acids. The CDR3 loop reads CASSPTAGSFYNEQFF. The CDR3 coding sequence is TGTGCCAGCTCACCAACGGCGGGCTCTTTCTACAATGAGCAGTTCTTC.

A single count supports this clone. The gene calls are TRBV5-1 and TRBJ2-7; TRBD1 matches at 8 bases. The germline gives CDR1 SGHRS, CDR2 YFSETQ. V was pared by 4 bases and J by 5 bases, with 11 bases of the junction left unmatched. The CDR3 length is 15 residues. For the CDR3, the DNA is TGCGCCAGCAGCAAAGGACAGGGTCCGGTCGACGAGCAGTACTTC. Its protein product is CASSKGQGPVDEQYF.

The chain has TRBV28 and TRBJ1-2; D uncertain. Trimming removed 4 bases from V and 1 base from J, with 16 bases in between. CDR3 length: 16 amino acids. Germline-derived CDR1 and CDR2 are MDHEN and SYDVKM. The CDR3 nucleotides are TGTGCCAGCAGTTCCTCATTATCCCGGGGTAACTATGGCTACACCTTC. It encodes CASSSSLSRGNYGYTF.

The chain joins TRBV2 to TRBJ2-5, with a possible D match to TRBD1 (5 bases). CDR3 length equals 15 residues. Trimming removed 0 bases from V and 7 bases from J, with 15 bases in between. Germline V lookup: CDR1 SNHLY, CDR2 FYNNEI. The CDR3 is CASSEALQERGTQYF. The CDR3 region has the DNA TGTGCCAGCAGTGAAGCGCTTCAGGAAAGGGGGACCCAGTACTTC. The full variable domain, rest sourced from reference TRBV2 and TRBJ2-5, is EPEVTQTPSHQVTQMGQEVILRCVPISNHLYFYWYRQILGQKVEFLVSFYNNEISEKSEIFDDQFSVERPDGSNFTLKIRSTKLEDSAMYFCASSEALQERGTQYFGPGTRLLVL.

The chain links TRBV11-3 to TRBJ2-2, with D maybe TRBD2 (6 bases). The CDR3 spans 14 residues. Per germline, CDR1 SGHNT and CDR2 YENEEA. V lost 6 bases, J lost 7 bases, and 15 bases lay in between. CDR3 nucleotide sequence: TGTGCCAGCAGTTCGGTGGAGGGGTACGGGGAGCTGTTTTTT. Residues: CASSSVEGYGELFF.

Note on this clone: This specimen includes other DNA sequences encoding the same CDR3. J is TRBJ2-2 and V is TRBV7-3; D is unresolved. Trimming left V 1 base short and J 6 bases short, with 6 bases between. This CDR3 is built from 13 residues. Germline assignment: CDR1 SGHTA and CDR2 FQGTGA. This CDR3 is CASSLIGPGELFF. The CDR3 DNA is TGTGCCAGCAGCTTAATTGGCCCCGGGGAGCTGTTTTTT.

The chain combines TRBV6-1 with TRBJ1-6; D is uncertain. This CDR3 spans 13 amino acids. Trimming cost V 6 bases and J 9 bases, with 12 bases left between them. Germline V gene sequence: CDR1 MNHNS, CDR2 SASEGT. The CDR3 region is CASRVNVGSPLHF. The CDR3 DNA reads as TGTGCCAGCAGAGTCAACGTAGGTTCACCCCTCCACTTT.

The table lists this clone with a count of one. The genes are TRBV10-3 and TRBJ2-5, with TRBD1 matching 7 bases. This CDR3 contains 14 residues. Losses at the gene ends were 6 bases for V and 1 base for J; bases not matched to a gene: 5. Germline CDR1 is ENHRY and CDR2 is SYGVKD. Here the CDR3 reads CAISSPGGQETQYF. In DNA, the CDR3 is TGTGCCATCAGCTCACCAGGGGGCCAAGAGACCCAGTACTTC.

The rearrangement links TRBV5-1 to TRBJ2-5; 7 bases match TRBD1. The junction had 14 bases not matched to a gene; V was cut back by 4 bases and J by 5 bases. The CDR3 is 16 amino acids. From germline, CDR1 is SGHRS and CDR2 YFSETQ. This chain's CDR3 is CASSATGDGGGETQYF. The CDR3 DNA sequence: TGCGCCAGCAGCGCCACAGGGGATGGTGGTGGGGAGACCCAGTACTTC. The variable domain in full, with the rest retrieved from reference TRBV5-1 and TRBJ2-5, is KAGVTQTPRYLIKTRGQQVTLSCSPISGHRSVSWYQQTPGQGLQFLFEYFSETQRNKGNFPGRFSGRQFSNSRSEMNVSTLELGDSALYLCASSATGDGGGETQYFGPGTRLLVL.

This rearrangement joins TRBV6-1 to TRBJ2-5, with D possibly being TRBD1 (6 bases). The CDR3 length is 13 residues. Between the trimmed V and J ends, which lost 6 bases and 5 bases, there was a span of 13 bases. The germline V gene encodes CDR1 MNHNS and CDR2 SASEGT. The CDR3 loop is CASRRQVGETQYF. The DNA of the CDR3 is TGTGCCAGCAGGAGACAGGTCGGGGAGACCCAGTACTTC.

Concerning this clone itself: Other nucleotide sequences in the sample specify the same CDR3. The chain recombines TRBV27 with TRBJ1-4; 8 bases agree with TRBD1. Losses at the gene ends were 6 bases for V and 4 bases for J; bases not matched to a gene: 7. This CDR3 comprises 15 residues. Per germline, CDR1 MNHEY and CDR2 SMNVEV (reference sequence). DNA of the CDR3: TGTGCCAGCAGGAGGCAGGGGGCCGGTAATGAAAAACTGTTTTTT. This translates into CASRRQGAGNEKLFF.

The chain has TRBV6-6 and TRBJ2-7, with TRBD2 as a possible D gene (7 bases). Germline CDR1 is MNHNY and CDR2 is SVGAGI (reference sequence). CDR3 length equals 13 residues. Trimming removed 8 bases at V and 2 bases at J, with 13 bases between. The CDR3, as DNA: TGTGCCAGCCGCGGGGGCCCGACCTACGAGCAGTACTTC. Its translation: CASRGGPTYEQYF.

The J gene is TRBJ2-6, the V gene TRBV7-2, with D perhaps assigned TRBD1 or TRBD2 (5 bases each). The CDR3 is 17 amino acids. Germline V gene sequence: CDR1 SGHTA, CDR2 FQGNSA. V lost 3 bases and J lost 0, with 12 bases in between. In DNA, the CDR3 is TGTGCCAGCAGCTTTCTCAGAGGGGACTCTGGGGCCAACGTCCTGACTTTC. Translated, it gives CASSFLRGDSGANVLTF.

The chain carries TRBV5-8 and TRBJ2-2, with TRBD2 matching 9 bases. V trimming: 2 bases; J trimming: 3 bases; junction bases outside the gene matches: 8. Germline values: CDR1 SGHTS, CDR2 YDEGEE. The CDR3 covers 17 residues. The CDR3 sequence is CASSFPASGAHTGELFF. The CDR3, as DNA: TGTGCCAGCAGCTTTCCGGCTAGCGGGGCCCACACCGGGGAGCTGTTTTTT.

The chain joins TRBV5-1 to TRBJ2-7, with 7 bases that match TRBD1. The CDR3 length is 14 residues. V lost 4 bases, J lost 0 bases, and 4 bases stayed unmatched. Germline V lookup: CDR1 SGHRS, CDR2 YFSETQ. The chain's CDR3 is CASSVDRNSYEQYF. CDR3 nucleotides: TGCGCCAGCAGCGTGGACAGGAACTCCTACGAGCAGTACTTC.